This T cell receptor beta chain was profiled in a study of shared clonotypes between healthy human individuals. Across the study: The plates for each donor numbered three CD4 naive, three CD4 memory, two CD8 naive and one CD8 memory.

The germline CDR1 and CDR2 sequences are SGHRS and YFSETQ. The V end lost 4 bases, the J end lost 2 bases, and 20 bases lay between the germline ends. CDR3 length: 17 amino acids. For sorted subsets, 150 to 200 ng DNA per replicate equaled 30,000 or so T cell genomes. Sequencing used immunoSEQ multiplex PCR; TCRdb keeps in-frame clones, though not all of them. The profile shows millions of clones, about 93% of them singletons. The study's findings and limits: It was observed that roughly 5.1% of naive CD4 clonotypes were shared across a handful of donors. The study generally estimated greater richness for naive than memory subsets.

As to this clone: Its target is not known.

Naive CD8 cells, CD45RO-negative and positively selected for CCR7, excluded terminally differentiated effector memory CD45RA+ cells. Sequencing was done on a sample of naive CD8+ T cells from PBMCs. The chain employs TRBV5-1 and TRBJ2-3, with a weak D call TRBD1 (5 bases). This sequence originates from a man aged 18 to 35 in good health. Some clones in this sample may be carry-over from other donors' samples. DNA of the CDR3: TGCGCCAGCAGCGCAGTGACAGCATTCCTCCCCACAGATACGCAGTATTTT. This codes for CASSAVTAFLPTDTQYF.